A selection of T cell receptor beta chains follows, all from one sample in a study of blood T cell repertoires in COVID-19. Profiling relied on immunoSEQ multiplex PCR, and the TCRdb table lists in-frame clones only, not all of them. The sample includes 85,000 to 100,000 clones, more than 70% seen only once; the top ten take about an eighth. The source material was peripheral blood. The source of these receptors is a woman in her sixties or seventies in a cohort sampled during active or convalescent COVID-19. Both conserved end residues are part of each CDR3. The D gene is left open where the match is weak. Some rows mark clone size as missing; the rest say once, few, many or name a class of expanded clone.

cdr3_length | j_call | clone_size | v_call | d_call | cdr3_aa | cdr3_nt
13 | TRBJ2-7 | - | TRBV29-1 | TRBD1 | CSVGQGSVNEQYF | TGCAGCGTGGGACAGGGAAGTGTCAACGAGCAGTACTTC
15 | TRBJ1-2 | - | TRBV7-6 | TRBD1 | CASSPDGQGVRGYTF | TGTGCCAGCAGCCCCGACGGACAGGGGGTCCGAGGCTACACCTTC
15 | TRBJ1-4 | - | TRBV19 | TRBD1 | CASSIGRDRREKLFF | TGTGCCAGTAGTATAGGAAGGGACAGGCGCGAAAAACTGTTTTTT
14 | TRBJ2-2 | few | TRBV5-1 | TRBD1 | CASQTGDNTGELFF | TGCGCCAGCCAGACAGGGGACAACACCGGGGAGCTGTTTTTT
14 | TRBJ1-5 | - | TRBV3-1/TRBV3-2 | TRBD1 | CASSLGTGNQPQHF | TGTGCCAGCAGCCTTGGGACAGGCAATCAGCCCCAGCATTTT
16 | TRBJ1-2 | - | TRBV11-2 | - | CASSRGAGVPNYGYTF | TGTGCCAGCAGCCGGGGGGCAGGAGTCCCGAACTATGGCTACACCTTC
14 | TRBJ1-2 | - | TRBV2 | TRBD1 | CASSSVRDSYGYTF | TGTGCCAGCAGCTCCGTGAGGGACAGCTATGGCTACACCTTC
14 | TRBJ2-1 | - | TRBV2 | TRBD2 | CASSRLAGYNEQFF | TGTGCCAGCAGCCGACTAGCGGGGTACAATGAGCAGTTCTTC
15 | TRBJ2-1 | - | TRBV28 | TRBD2 | CASSAGGLAGLEQFF | TGTGCCAGCAGCGCCGGCGGTCTAGCGGGACTGGAGCAGTTCTTC
15 | TRBJ1-2 | - | TRBV28 | - | CASSLVPRGDYGYTF | TGTGCCAGCAGTTTAGTGCCCCGGGGGGACTATGGCTACACCTTC
15 | TRBJ2-1 | few | TRBV7-2 | TRBD2 | CASSLERGAGREQFF | TGTGCCAGCAGCTTAGAGCGGGGGGCCGGGAGGGAGCAGTTCTTC
13 | TRBJ2-7 | - | TRBV30 | TRBD1 | CAWNLGQAYEQYF | TGTGCCTGGAATCTCGGACAGGCCTACGAGCAGTACTTC
15 | TRBJ1-2 | - | TRBV2 | TRBD1 | CASSAIQGPDYGYTF | TGTGCCAGCAGTGCGATACAGGGGCCGGACTATGGCTACACCTTC
16 | TRBJ1-3 | few | TRBV4-1 | TRBD1 | CASSQDRDRAGNTIYF | TGCGCCAGCAGCCAAGATCGAGACAGGGCTGGAAACACCATATATTTT
16 | TRBJ2-3 | - | TRBV2 | TRBD2 | CASSVPGLAGLGTQYF | TGTGCCAGCAGTGTTCCGGGACTAGCGGGATTAGGTACGCAGTATTTT
15 | TRBJ1-2 | - | TRBV13 | - | CASSRSGGEVNGYTF | TGTGCCAGCAGCCGATCCGGGGGGGAAGTGAATGGCTACACCTTC
12 | TRBJ2-1 | - | TRBV5-8 | - | CASRLRGNEQFF | TGTGCCAGCAGGCTCAGAGGCAATGAGCAGTTCTTC
17 | TRBJ2-1 | - | TRBV6-6 | TRBD1 | CASSRRQGGLALNEQFF | TGTGCCAGCAGTCGCCGACAGGGTGGCCTTGCCCTCAATGAGCAGTTCTTC
13 | TRBJ2-2 | - | TRBV4-1 | - | CATSGSWAGELFF | TGCGCCACCTCAGGGTCGTGGGCCGGGGAGCTGTTTTTT
14 | TRBJ1-5 | - | TRBV2 | TRBD1 | CASRGDRANQPQHF | TGTGCCAGCAGAGGCGACAGGGCCAATCAGCCCCAGCATTTT
15 | TRBJ2-6 | - | TRBV7-9 | - | CASSYLGVGANVLTF | TGTGCCAGCAGCTACTTGGGCGTTGGGGCCAACGTCCTGACTTTC
15 | TRBJ1-1 | - | TRBV7-8 | TRBD1 | CASSATGVSNTEAFF | TGTGCCAGCAGCGCTACAGGGGTGTCGAACACTGAAGCTTTCTTT
14 | TRBJ2-5 | - | TRBV2 | TRBD2 | CASNFAGVRETQYF | TGTGCCAGCAACTTCGCGGGGGTGAGGGAGACCCAGTACTTC
15 | TRBJ2-1 | - | TRBV6-1 | TRBD2 | CASSEEASGSSEQFF | TGTGCCAGCAGTGAAGAGGCTAGCGGGAGCAGCGAGCAGTTCTTC
18 | TRBJ2-7 | - | TRBV5-1 | TRBD2 | CASSLGVGLAGRTYEQYF | TGCGCCAGCAGCTTGGGAGTAGGTCTAGCGGGGCGGACCTACGAGCAGTACTTC
11 | TRBJ2-7 | - | TRBV2 | - | CASSSQGEQYF | TGTGCCAGCAGTTCGCAGGGCGAGCAGTACTTC
15 | TRBJ1-4 | - | TRBV5-8 | - | CASSLGGGKNEKLFF | TGTGCCAGCAGCTTGGGCGGGGGGAAGAATGAAAAACTGTTTTTT
16 | TRBJ2-7 | few | TRBV18 | TRBD1 | CASSPPRDREFYEQYF | TGTGCCAGCTCACCACCCCGGGACAGGGAGTTTTACGAGCAGTACTTC
15 | TRBJ2-5 | - | TRBV9 | TRBD2 | CASSPRAGVRETQYF | TGTGCCAGCAGCCCCAGAGCGGGGGTTCGAGAGACCCAGTACTTC
15 | TRBJ2-7 | - | TRBV5-1 | TRBD2 | CASGAGASGNYEQYF | TGCGCCAGCGGAGCCGGGGCTAGCGGAAACTACGAGCAGTACTTC
15 | TRBJ1-1 | once | TRBV7-9 | - | CASSLAGREVTEAFF | TGTGCCAGCAGCTTAGCTGGGAGGGAGGTCACTGAAGCTTTCTTT
15 | TRBJ1-2 | - | TRBV5-1 | TRBD1 | CASSPRQGRNYGYTF | TGCGCCAGCAGCCCTAGACAGGGGCGAAACTATGGCTACACCTTC
18 | TRBJ2-2 | - | TRBV11-3 | TRBD2 | CASSLSSGGTINTGELFF | TGTGCCAGCAGCTTATCTTCGGGGGGGACTATCAACACCGGGGAGCTGTTTTTT
16 | TRBJ2-1 | - | TRBV6-1 | TRBD2 | CASSASGTRGHNEQFF | TGTGCCAGCAGTGCCTCCGGGACTAGAGGGCACAATGAGCAGTTCTTC
14 | TRBJ1-3 | - | TRBV5-1 | - | CASSLGTGGNTIYF | TGCGCCAGCAGCTTGGGTACGGGTGGAAACACCATATATTTT
18 | TRBJ2-3 | once | TRBV28 | TRBD1 | CASSPLTGPVKNTDTQYF | TGTGCCAGCAGCCCATTGACAGGGCCTGTCAAGAACACAGATACGCAGTATTTT
14 | TRBJ2-5 | - | TRBV5-1 | TRBD1 | CASSPTGAQETQYF | TGCGCCAGCAGCCCGACAGGGGCGCAAGAGACCCAGTACTTC
15 | TRBJ2-1 | - | TRBV5-6 | - | CASSLWRISYNEQFF | TGTGCCAGCAGCTTGTGGAGGATCTCCTACAATGAGCAGTTCTTC
11 | TRBJ2-7 | - | TRBV6-5 | - | CASSSTYEQYF | TGTGCCAGCAGTTCAACCTACGAGCAGTACTTC
15 | TRBJ2-2 | - | TRBV3-1/TRBV3-2 | - | CASSPHRRDTGELFF | TGTGCCAGCAGCCCCCATAGGAGGGACACCGGGGAGCTGTTTTTT
14 | TRBJ1-1 | - | TRBV11-2 | - | CASSWGGVNTEAFF | TGTGCCAGCAGCTGGGGCGGGGTGAACACTGAAGCTTTCTTT
15 | TRBJ2-2 | - | TRBV7-9 | - | CASSRGLTYTGELFF | TGTGCCAGCAGCAGAGGACTAACCTACACCGGGGAGCTGTTTTTT
16 | TRBJ2-6 | - | TRBV5-1 | - | CASSLAQGSGANVLTF | TGCGCCAGCAGCTTGGCCCAGGGCTCTGGGGCCAACGTCCTGACTTTC
14 | TRBJ2-7 | - | TRBV5-1 | - | CASSLVGTSYEQYF | TGCGCCAGCAGCTTGGTCGGGACTTCCTACGAGCAGTACTTC
12 | TRBJ1-5 | - | TRBV28 | - | CASIQGNQPQHF | TGTGCCAGCATTCAGGGCAATCAGCCCCAGCATTTT
14 | TRBJ2-1 | - | TRBV27 | - | CASSSGVSYNEQFF | TGTGCCAGCAGTTCGGGGGTTTCCTACAATGAGCAGTTCTTC
15 | TRBJ1-6 | few | TRBV6-5 | TRBD1 | CASSSGRDRGTPLHF | TGTGCCAGCAGCTCTGGGCGGGACAGGGGGACACCCCTCCACTTT
16 | TRBJ2-7 | - | TRBV18 | TRBD1 | CASSPFATGGKNEQYF | TGTGCCAGCTCACCTTTCGCTACAGGGGGAAAGAACGAGCAGTACTTC
14 | TRBJ2-7 | - | TRBV6-5 | - | CATSRYTSEYEQYF | TGTGCCACCTCGAGATATACGAGCGAATACGAGCAGTACTTC
13 | TRBJ2-7 | - | TRBV7-7 | - | CASSLAYLSEQYF | TGTGCTAGCAGCTTAGCGTACCTCAGCGAGCAGTACTTC
15 | TRBJ1-6 | - | TRBV15 | TRBD1 | CATSPMTGVNSPLHF | TGTGCCACCAGCCCTATGACAGGGGTCAATTCACCCCTCCACTTT